This TCR beta chain stems from a study of T-cell memory formation after mild COVID-19. Whole-study context: Clusters of TCRs were largely donor specific. The study's findings and limits: SARS-CoV-2 specificity was not confirmed for second-wave clones peaking on day 37.

5'RACE, which relied on constant-segment primers, yielded TCR alpha and TCR beta cDNA libraries carrying sample barcodes and UMIs. TCRdb re-called the 5' RACE reads through MiXCR, storing one row per CDR3 protein. The data contain approximately 570,000 distinct CDR3 sequences, about 20% of them singletons. Trimming removed 4 bases from V and 4 bases from J, with 16 bases in between. Germline CDR1 and CDR2: LNHDA and SQIVND (reference sequence). The CDR3 consists of 15 residues. As for this clonotype: What it recognizes is unknown.

The V and J genes are TRBV19 and TRBJ1-2; D is unclear. This receptor was obtained from an adult woman who had mild COVID-19 (a few samples of this study predate the infection). Cell type and time point are not known. Sequenced: PBMCs or a T cell subset sorted from them (not recorded which). CDR3: CASSTPYGPAYGYTF. Here the CDR3 DNA reads TGTGCCAGTAGTACCCCCTACGGACCGGCCTATGGCTACACCTTC.